This T cell receptor (beta chain) was sequenced during a study of cytomegalovirus exposure and HLA in healthy donors. General study points: Donor immune exposure was known only as CMV serostatus.

Primers: 60 Vbeta forward and 13 Jbeta reverse. The repertoire was sequenced with immunoSEQ multiplex PCR; TCRdb's copy has only in-frame clones and lacks some. This table has over 150,000 clones, 75% to 80% appearing once. In this sample, this clone turned up a few times. The antigen remains undetermined. The CDR3 length is 11 residues. Germline V gene sequence: CDR1 SGHNT, CDR2 YYREEE (reference sequence). Trimming pared 3 bases from V and 3 bases from J, leaving 4 bases between. J is TRBJ2-7 and V is TRBV5-4; D unclear. This receptor was obtained from a woman aged 40-49 years in good health and CMV-seropositive. Sequenced: PBMCs. DNA of the CDR3: TGTGCCAGCAGCTCCAACTACGAGCAGTACTTC. It translates to CASSSNYEQYF.